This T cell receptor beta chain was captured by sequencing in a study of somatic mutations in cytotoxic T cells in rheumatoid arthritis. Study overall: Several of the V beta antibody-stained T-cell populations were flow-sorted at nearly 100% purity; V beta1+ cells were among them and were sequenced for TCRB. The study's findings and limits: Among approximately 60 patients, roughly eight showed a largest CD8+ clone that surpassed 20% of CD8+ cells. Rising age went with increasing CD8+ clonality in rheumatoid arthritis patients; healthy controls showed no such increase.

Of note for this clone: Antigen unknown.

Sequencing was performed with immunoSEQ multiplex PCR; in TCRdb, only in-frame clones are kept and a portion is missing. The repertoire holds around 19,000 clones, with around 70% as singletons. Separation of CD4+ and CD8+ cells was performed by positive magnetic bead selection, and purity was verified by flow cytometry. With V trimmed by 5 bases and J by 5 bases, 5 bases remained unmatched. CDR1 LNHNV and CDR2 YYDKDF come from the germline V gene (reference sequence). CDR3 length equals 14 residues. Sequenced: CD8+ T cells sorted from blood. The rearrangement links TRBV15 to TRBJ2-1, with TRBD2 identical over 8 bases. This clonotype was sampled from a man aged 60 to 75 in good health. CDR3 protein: CATSWQREHNEQFF. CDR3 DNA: TGTGCCACCAGCTGGCAGCGGGAGCACAATGAGCAGTTCTTC.